A single sample gave rise to the 25 T cell receptor beta chains below, sequenced in a study of OX40 agonist ivuxolimab in advanced cancers. The assay was immunoSEQ multiplex PCR, and TCRdb's table has in-frame clones only and misses some. The sample holds around 76,000 clones, about 87% seen once. The sample was CD4+ or CD8+ T cells sorted from blood, taken in a trial of the OX40 agonist ivuxolimab. These receptors were obtained from an adult with an advanced solid tumor such as melanoma, head and neck, liver or kidney cancer.

The genes are TRBV7-9 and TRBJ1-3; 10 bases fit TRBD1. CDR1 is SEHNR, CDR2 FQNEAQ, per germline (reference sequence). CDR3 length equals 18 residues. The ends lost 8 bases at V and 0 bases at J; junction bases unmatched: 13. CDR3 sequence (DNA): TGTGCCAGCGGAGCCGGGACAGGGGCAGGGGTCTCTGGAAACACCATATATTTT. This codes for CASGAGTGAGVSGNTIYF.

This clone came up a few times. The chain couples TRBV18 to TRBJ1-5, with TRBD1 identical over 8 bases. The junction had 0 bases not matched to a gene; V was cut back by 3 bases and J by 2 bases. The CDR3 loop spans 14 amino acids. Germline loops: CDR1 KGHSH, CDR2 LQKENI. This CDR3 is CASSPGQGNQPQHF. The CDR3, as DNA: TGTGCCAGCTCACCGGGACAGGGCAATCAGCCCCAGCATTTT.

The chain is built from TRBV30 and TRBJ2-5; D might be TRBD2 (5 bases). Trimming took off 0 bases at V and 3 bases at J, with 17 bases between the two ends. The CDR3 spans 16 residues. CDR1 is GTSNPN, CDR2 SVGIG, per germline (reference sequence). DNA of the CDR3: TGTGCCTGGAGTGTATCCCGGACTTTTTCGAAAGAGACCCAGTACTTC. Protein product: CAWSVSRTFSKETQYF.

The CDR3 protein is CASSTTDTQYF. The CDR3 DNA follows: TGCGCCAGCAGCACCACAGATACGCAGTATTTT. The chain has TRBV5-1 and TRBJ2-3, with D unresolved. V gave up 4 bases and J gave up 2 bases, with 2 bases separating them. This CDR3 is built from 11 residues. The germline V gene encodes CDR1 SGHRS and CDR2 YFSETQ. The whole variable domain, remainder taken from reference TRBV5-1 and TRBJ2-3, is KAGVTQTPRYLIKTRGQQVTLSCSPISGHRSVSWYQQTPGQGLQFLFEYFSETQRNKGNFPGRFSGRQFSNSRSEMNVSTLELGDSALYLCASSTTDTQYFGPGTRLTVL.

The table lists this clone with a count of one. V usage is TRBV28 and J usage is TRBJ2-5, with D perhaps matching TRBD1 or TRBD2 (5 bases each). In germline, CDR1 is MDHEN, CDR2 SYDVKM. Trimming pared 6 bases from V and 0 bases from J, leaving 14 bases between. The CDR3 consists of 15 residues. CDR3 coding DNA: TGTGCCAGCAGCCCGGGACGGGCGTACCAAGAGACCCAGTACTTC. Translated, it gives CASSPGRAYQETQYF.

The V and J genes are TRBV7-8 and TRBJ2-1, with 7 bases identical to TRBD2. This CDR3 is 15 amino acids long. V shed 5 bases, J shed 9 bases, and the junction held 13 bases outside the gene matches. The germline gives CDR1 SGHVS, CDR2 FQNEAQ. CDR3 region: CASSQAGLYGGEQFF. The CDR3 DNA reads TGTGCCAGCAGCCAAGCGGGACTCTACGGTGGTGAGCAGTTCTTC. The full variable domain, with the rest looked up from reference TRBV7-8 and TRBJ2-1, is GAGVSQSPRYKVAKRGQDVALRCDPISGHVSLFWYQQALGQGPEFLTYFQNEAQLDKSGLPSDRFFAERPEGSVSTLKIQRTQQEDSAVYLCASSQAGLYGGEQFFGPGTRLTVL.

The chain links TRBV5-1 to TRBJ2-7; no definite D call. Trimming took 3 bases from V and 4 from J, leaving 11 bases between them. The germline CDR1 and CDR2 sequences are SGHRS and YFSETQ. The CDR3 length is 13 residues. CDR3 DNA sequence: TGCGCCAGCAGCTCACAAGACGGTTACGAGCAGTACTTC. Translating it yields CASSSQDGYEQYF.

The chain carries TRBV7-8 and TRBJ2-3; TRBD2 matches at 7 bases. CDR3 length: 15 amino acids. Germline V gene lookup returns CDR1 SGHVS and CDR2 FQNEAQ. V lost 1 base, J lost 2 bases, and 3 bases stayed unmatched. The CDR3 is CASSLEGGPTDTQYF. CDR3 nucleotide sequence: TGTGCCAGCAGCTTAGAGGGAGGGCCCACAGATACGCAGTATTTT.

The DNA of the CDR3 is TGTGCCAGCAGCTTGTCCGGGGGGGGACAAGAGACCCAGTACTTC. Protein product: CASSLSGGGQETQYF. The chain recombines TRBV5-4 with TRBJ2-5; 8 bases map to TRBD2. Germline V gene data show CDR1 as SGHNT and CDR2 as YYREEE (reference sequence). CDR3 size: 15 residues. V trimming: 1 base; J trimming: 2 bases; junction bases outside the gene matches: 4. The full variable domain, its missing parts supplied by reference TRBV5-4 and TRBJ2-5, is ETGVTQSPTHLIKTRGQQVTLRCSSQSGHNTVSWYQQALGQGPQFIFQYYREEENGRGNFPPRFSGLQFPNYSSELNVNALELDDSALYLCASSLSGGGQETQYFGPGTRLLVL.

This chain uses TRBV6-5 with TRBJ1-1; D gene unclear. The CDR3 spans 14 residues. Trimming took off 0 bases at V and 3 bases at J, with 8 bases between the two ends. Germline V gives CDR1 MNHEY, CDR2 SVGAGI. The CDR3 DNA reads TGTGCCAGCAGTTACTCGATAAGGGACACTGAAGCTTTCTTT. Translating it yields CASSYSIRDTEAFF.

The chain carries TRBV5-1 and TRBJ2-3; TRBD2 is a possible D gene (5 bases). The CDR3 has 15 amino acids. The germline V and J ends were trimmed by 4 bases and 0 bases, with 12 bases remaining between them. Germline loops: CDR1 SGHRS, CDR2 YFSETQ. In DNA, the CDR3 is TGCGCCAGCAGCGGGAGCGGTGGTAGCACAGATACGCAGTATTTT. Amino acids: CASSGSGGSTDTQYF.

The J gene is TRBJ2-5, the V gene TRBV5-4; D is possibly TRBD1 or TRBD2 (5 bases each). The V end was cut by 0 bases, the J end by 5 bases, with 11 bases between. This CDR3 is 14 amino acids long. Germline CDR1 is SGHNT and CDR2 is YYREEE (reference sequence). CDR3 amino acids: CASSLVGGGETQYF. Written as DNA, the CDR3 is TGTGCCAGCAGCTTGGTTGGGGGTGGGGAGACCCAGTACTTC.

This chain connects TRBV27 to TRBJ1-2; 11 bases map to TRBD1. Germline V CDR1 and CDR2: MNHEY, SMNVEV (reference sequence). The V and J ends lost 0 bases and 1 base, in that order; junction bases with no gene match: 10. The CDR3 totals 19 residues. The CDR3 loop reads CASSLSRTGGSGSNYGYTF. In DNA form, the CDR3 reads TGTGCCAGCAGTTTATCGAGGACAGGGGGCTCGGGAAGTAACTATGGCTACACCTTC.

This clone was counted only a few times. The V gene is TRBV9, the J gene TRBJ1-1; D is undetermined. The CDR3 extends over 13 amino acids. CDR1 and CDR2 (germline): SGDLS, YYNGEE. V was clipped by 4 bases and J by 1 base, with 8 bases between them. In nucleotides, the CDR3 is TGTGCCAGCAGCCTCGGACGGAACACTGAAGCTTTCTTT. Encoded protein: CASSLGRNTEAFF.

The genes are TRBV18 and TRBJ1-1; D remains unclear. The CDR3 sequence is 14 residues long. Trimming stripped 3 bases from V and 1 base from J, with 9 bases between. The germline gives CDR1 KGHSH, CDR2 LQKENI. CDR3 in DNA: TGTGCCAGCTCACCGACACCCTCGAACACTGAAGCTTTCTTT. Translated, it gives CASSPTPSNTEAFF.

The chain combines TRBV18 with TRBJ2-5, with D perhaps TRBD1 (6 bases). Germline V lookup: CDR1 KGHSH, CDR2 LQKENI. V dropped 1 base and J dropped 5 bases, with 11 bases sitting between them. The CDR3 covers 14 residues. The DNA of the CDR3 is TGTGCCAGCTCACCACTACAGGGTACGGAGACCCAGTACTTC. It specifies CASSPLQGTETQYF.

The chain links TRBV10-1 to TRBJ1-1, with unresolved D. CDR1 WNHNN and CDR2 SYGVQD come from the germline V gene (reference sequence). V gave up 1 base and J gave up 4 bases, with 7 bases separating them. This CDR3 is 13 amino acids long. The CDR3 DNA is TGCGCCAGCAGTGAGTATGGGAGCACTGAAGCTTTCTTT. It is translated as CASSEYGSTEAFF.

This clone was found once. The J gene is TRBJ2-3, the V gene TRBV27, with 13 bases fitting TRBD2. The length of the CDR3 is 14 residues. Germline-derived CDR1 and CDR2 are MNHEY and SMNVEV (reference sequence). V shed 10 bases and J 3 bases; nucleotides not matched to a gene: 4. For the CDR3, the DNA is TGTGCCACCAAACTAGCGGGGGGGACAGATACGCAGTATTTT. This gives the protein CATKLAGGTDTQYF.

The chain couples TRBV10-1 to TRBJ2-5; D is perhaps TRBD1 (5 bases). Germline V gene sequence: CDR1 WNHNN, CDR2 SYGVQD (reference sequence). V lost 4 bases and J lost 5, with 11 bases in between. CDR3 length: 13 residues. Here the CDR3 reads CASSGQIRETQYF. For the CDR3, the DNA is TGCGCCAGCAGTGGACAGATTCGGGAGACCCAGTACTTC.

The CDR3 loop is CASSLELAGGPTQYF. As DNA, the CDR3 is TGTGCCAGCAGCTTGGAACTAGCGGGGGGACCGACCCAGTACTTC. This chain connects TRBV5-4 to TRBJ2-5; TRBD2 matches at 12 bases. This CDR3 has 15 residues. CDR1 is SGHNT, CDR2 YYREEE, per germline (reference sequence). With 0 bases clipped from V and 7 bases from J, the junction kept 4 bases outside the gene matches. Full variable domain (remainder filled in from reference TRBV5-4 and TRBJ2-5): ETGVTQSPTHLIKTRGQQVTLRCSSQSGHNTVSWYQQALGQGPQFIFQYYREEENGRGNFPPRFSGLQFPNYSSELNVNALELDDSALYLCASSLELAGGPTQYFGPGTRLLVL.

V gene TRBV7-2 combines with J gene TRBJ1-1; D not certain. The CDR3 has 11 residues. V lost 3 bases and J lost 1, with 0 bases in between. Germline CDR1 and CDR2: SGHTA and FQGNSA. The CDR3: CASSLNTEAFF. The CDR3 DNA is TGTGCCAGCAGCTTGAACACTGAAGCTTTCTTT.

The chain couples TRBV15 to TRBJ1-2; D is undetermined. Trimming removed 8 bases at V and 4 bases at J, with 14 bases between. Looked up from germline, CDR1 is LNHNV and CDR2 is YYDKDF (reference sequence). This CDR3 is 13 amino acids long. The CDR3 nucleotides are TGTGCCACCGCCGGGCGTCTTTCCTATGGCTACACCTTC. Residues: CATAGRLSYGYTF. The full variable domain, rest sourced from reference TRBV15 and TRBJ1-2, is DAMVIQNPRYQVTQFGKPVTLSCSQTLNHNVMYWYQQKSSQAPKLLFHYYDKDFNNEADTPDNFQSRRPNTSFCFLDIRSPGLGDTAMYLCATAGRLSYGYTFGSGTRLTVV.

The J gene is TRBJ2-2, the V gene TRBV9; D remains ambiguous. CDR3 length: 14 amino acids. From germline, CDR1 is SGDLS and CDR2 YYNGEE. V was cut by 3 bases and J by 1 base, with 7 bases left in between. The CDR3 nucleotides read TGTGCCAGCAGCGGGCAGGTGAACACCGGGGAGCTGTTTTTT. Translating it yields CASSGQVNTGELFF.

This clone showed up just once. V is TRBV2 and J is TRBJ1-1, with a tentative D call TRBD1 (5 bases). The germline V and J ends were trimmed by 6 bases and 4 bases, with 18 bases remaining between them. The CDR3 is 15 amino acids. CDR1 and CDR2 (germline): SNHLY, FYNNEI. The CDR3 coding sequence is TGTGCCAGCAGGGGGGTGGGACTCTACTCCACTGAAGCTTTCTTT. Translating it yields CASRGVGLYSTEAFF.

The chain joins TRBV2 to TRBJ1-2; no clear D gene. There are 12 residues in the CDR3. V lost 6 bases, J lost 4 bases, and 9 bases lay in between. Germline values: CDR1 SNHLY, CDR2 FYNNEI. Here the CDR3 DNA reads TGTGCCAGCAGCTCAGCAGGCTATGGCTACACCTTC. This translates into CASSSAGYGYTF.